The 15 T cell receptor beta chains in this list originate from one sample, sequenced in a study of T-cell reconstitution after alpha-beta-depleted transplantation in children (dated by TCRdb to 2016 to 2017). The protocol used for the library was PCR. The sequencer was an Illumina HiSeq 2500. TCR library preparation used molecular barcoding, with unique molecular identifiers applied to normalize quantification of the TCRbeta repertoire. TCRdb took the public reads, trimmed them with fastp at Q25, ran MiXCR for clone calling and kept in-frame beta chains. Entries that share a CDR3 protein sequence are merged under the most common genes and DNA. Here the sample has about 500,000 distinct CDR3 sequences; 32% occur a single time. The ten largest clones take up less than 2.5% of the sample. The material sequenced was PBMCs from the stem cell graft donor, taken from the stem cell graft. The receptors stem from a human donor who donated a stem cell graft to a child with aplastic anemia.

CDR3 amino acids: CSVGGSTDTQYF. CDR3 coding DNA: TGCAGCGTTGGGGGCAGCACAGATACGCAGTATTTT. The chain combines TRBV29-1 with TRBJ2-3; a weak D match, TRBD1 (5 bases). The CDR3 totals 12 residues. The V and J ends lost 4 bases and 0 bases respectively, with 5 bases between them. Per germline, CDR1 SQVTM and CDR2 ANQGSEA.

This clonotype was observed a handful of times. V usage is TRBV7-7 and J usage is TRBJ2-6; D call uncertain. Trimming took 5 bases from V and 0 from J, leaving 8 bases between them. The V gene's germline CDR1 is SSHAT and CDR2 FNYEAQ (reference sequence). The CDR3 runs 15 residues. The CDR3 here is CASSPVGSGANVLTF. The DNA of the CDR3 is TGTGCCAGCAGCCCCGTTGGCTCTGGGGCCAACGTCCTGACTTTC.

This clonotype was seen only a few times. The V call is TRBV30, the J call TRBJ1-2, with D maybe TRBD1 (5 bases). V lost 4 bases and J lost 5, with 11 bases in between. The CDR3 has 12 amino acids. Looked up from germline, CDR1 is GTSNPN and CDR2 is SVGIG (reference sequence). The DNA of the CDR3 is TGTGCCTGGAAGAGACAGCTTTATGGCTACACCTTC. Amino acid sequence: CAWKRQLYGYTF. The full variable domain, in which reference TRBV30 and TRBJ1-2 provide the parts outside the CDR3, is SQTIHQWPATLVQPVGSPLSLECTVEGTSNPNLYWYRQAAGRGLQLLFYSVGIGQISSEVPQNLSASRPQDRQFILSSKKLLLSDSGFYLCAWKRQLYGYTFGSGTRLTVV.

The chain has TRBV10-3 and TRBJ1-1; tentative D call: TRBD1 (6 bases). The V and J ends lost 2 bases and 6 bases respectively, with 19 bases between them. The V gene's germline CDR1 is ENHRY and CDR2 SYGVKD. The CDR3 sequence is 16 residues long. The CDR3 nucleotides are TGTGCCATCAGTGAGCCGCCGAGGGGGGGAACCCCTGAAGCTTTCTTT. As protein: CAISEPPRGGTPEAFF.

This clonotype was found a few times. The chain combines TRBV29-1 with TRBJ2-1; D tentatively reads TRBD1 or TRBD2 (7 bases each). The germline CDR1 and CDR2 sequences are SQVTM and ANQGSEA. Trimming cost V 6 bases and J 8 bases, with 17 bases left between them. The CDR3 is made up of 13 amino acids. The CDR3 region is CSVGKQGRDEQFF. In DNA, the CDR3 is TGCAGCGTGGGGAAACAGGGGAGGGATGAGCAGTTCTTC.

This clonotype came up a few times. The rearrangement links TRBV29-1 to TRBJ2-3; 8 bases line up with TRBD2. Germline V gene lookup returns CDR1 SQVTM and CDR2 ANQGSEA. This CDR3 is built from 14 residues. V lost 5 bases and J lost 5; bases outside the gene matches: 9. The CDR3 protein is CSVLSGGPEDTQYF. The CDR3, as DNA: TGCAGCGTTTTGTCGGGAGGGCCTGAAGATACGCAGTATTTT.

This clonotype was counted only a few times. The chain couples TRBV4-2 to TRBJ2-3; D not certain. The CDR3 extends over 14 amino acids. Germline V gene sequence: CDR1 LGHNA, CDR2 YNFKEQ. V was pared by 1 base and J by 6 bases, with 11 bases between. The CDR3: CASSQGTAGDTQYF. The CDR3 DNA reads as TGTGCCAGCAGCCAAGGAACTGCCGGGGATACGCAGTATTTT.

Only a few counts were recorded for this clonotype. This rearrangement joins TRBV5-1 to TRBJ2-1; D may be TRBD2 (7 bases). Per germline, CDR1 SGHRS and CDR2 YFSETQ. The V end lost 1 base, the J end lost 4 bases, and 15 bases lay between the germline ends. The CDR3 runs to 16 residues. The CDR3 reads CASSLWWRGGYNEQFF. The CDR3 DNA follows: TGCGCCAGCAGCTTGTGGTGGAGGGGGGGGTACAATGAGCAGTTCTTC.

The chain links TRBV7-2 to TRBJ1-2; D perhaps matches TRBD1 (5 bases). Germline V gives CDR1 SGHTA, CDR2 FQGNSA. The CDR3 consists of 14 residues. V lost 1 base, J lost 3 bases, and 9 bases lay in between. In nucleotides, the CDR3 is TGTGCCAGCAGCTTAGGCAGACAGTACTATGGCTACACCTTC. Protein: CASSLGRQYYGYTF.

This clonotype showed up many times. The J gene is TRBJ2-3, the V gene TRBV20-1; D is possibly TRBD1 (5 bases). This CDR3 region has 16 residues. Trimming took 3 bases from V and 0 from J, leaving 16 bases between them. Germline V gene sequence: CDR1 DFQATT, CDR2 SNEGSKA (reference sequence). CDR3 in amino acids: CSARPPQARSTDTQYF. CDR3 coding DNA: TGCAGTGCTAGGCCCCCACAGGCGAGGAGCACAGATACGCAGTATTTT.

This clonotype was counted only a few times. The V and J genes are TRBV7-9 and TRBJ1-4, with 9 bases lining up with TRBD1. The germline CDR1 and CDR2 sequences are SEHNR and FQNEAQ (reference sequence). This CDR3 has 16 residues. Trimming took 5 bases from V and 6 from J; bases not matched to a gene: 10. The CDR3 DNA reads TGTGCCAGCAGCGCCCAGGACAGGGGCATTGATGAAAAACTGTTTTTT. Translated, it gives CASSAQDRGIDEKLFF.

The chain is built from TRBV6-1 and TRBJ1-1; D not resolved. Between the trimmed V and J ends, which lost 7 bases and 1 base, there was a span of 13 bases. The germline V gene has CDR1 MNHNS and CDR2 SASEGT. There are 14 residues in the CDR3. As DNA, the CDR3 is TGTGCCAGCACCTTAAGCTCCACGAACACTGAAGCTTTCTTT. This translates into CASTLSSTNTEAFF.

CDR3 DNA sequence: TGTGCCAGTGGACAATACTTCGGGACATATAGCAATCAGCCCCAGCATTTT. The encoded protein is CASGQYFGTYSNQPQHF. V usage is TRBV19 and J usage is TRBJ1-5, with a weak D call TRBD1 (6 bases). The V gene lost 8 bases and the J gene lost 0 bases, with 20 bases spanning the gap. CDR1 LNHDA and CDR2 SQIVND come from the germline V gene (reference sequence). The CDR3 is 17 residues long.

This clonotype was detected only a few times. The rearrangement uses TRBV4-2 and TRBJ2-7, with D possibly TRBD2 on 5 matching bases. V lost 0 bases, J lost 3 bases, and 18 bases lay in between. CDR1 is LGHNA and CDR2 is YNFKEQ in the germline V gene. The CDR3 has 17 amino acids. The CDR3 sequence is CASSQDRIQRTYYEQYF. In nucleotides, the CDR3 is TGTGCCAGCAGCCAAGATCGGATCCAGCGGACGTACTACGAGCAGTACTTC.

This clonotype showed up just a few times. The rearrangement uses TRBV7-7 and TRBJ2-3; D remains unclear. The CDR3 consists of 16 residues. V was trimmed by 3 bases and J by 0 bases, leaving 13 bases between them. CDR1 SSHAT and CDR2 FNYEAQ come from the germline V gene (reference sequence). CDR3 bases: TGTGCCAGCAGCTTGGTGCTAGACTCTAGCACAGATACGCAGTATTTT. This sequence encodes CASSLVLDSSTDTQYF.